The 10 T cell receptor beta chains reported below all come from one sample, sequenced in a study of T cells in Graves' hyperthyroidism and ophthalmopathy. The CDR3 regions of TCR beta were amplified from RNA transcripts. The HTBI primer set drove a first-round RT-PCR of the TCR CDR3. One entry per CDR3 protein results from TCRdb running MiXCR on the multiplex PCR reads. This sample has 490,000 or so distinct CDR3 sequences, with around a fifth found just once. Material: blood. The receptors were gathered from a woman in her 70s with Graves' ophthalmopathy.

The CDR3 protein is CASSYSEGSWETQYF. Written as DNA, the CDR3 is TGTGCCAGCAGTTACTCAGAGGGATCTTGGGAGACCCAGTACTTC. The V gene is TRBV6-6, the J gene TRBJ2-5; perhaps TRBD2 as D (5 bases). This CDR3 is built from 15 residues. The ends were cut back, 0 bases at V and 5 bases at J, with 13 bases in the middle. Germline CDR1 and CDR2: MNHNY and SVGAGI (reference sequence).

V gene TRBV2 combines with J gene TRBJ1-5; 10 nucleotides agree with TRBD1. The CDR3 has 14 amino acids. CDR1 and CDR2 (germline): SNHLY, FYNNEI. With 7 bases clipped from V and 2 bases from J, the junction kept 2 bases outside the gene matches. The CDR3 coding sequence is TGTGCCAGCAAGACAGGGGGCGGCAATCAGCCCCAGCATTTT. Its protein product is CASKTGGGNQPQHF.

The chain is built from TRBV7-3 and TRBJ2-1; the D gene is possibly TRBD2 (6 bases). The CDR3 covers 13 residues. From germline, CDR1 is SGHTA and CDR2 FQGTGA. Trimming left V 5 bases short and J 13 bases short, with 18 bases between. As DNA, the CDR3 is TGTGCCAGCAGCAACCTCCTCGGGGGTGGTCAGTTCTTC. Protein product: CASSNLLGGGQFF.

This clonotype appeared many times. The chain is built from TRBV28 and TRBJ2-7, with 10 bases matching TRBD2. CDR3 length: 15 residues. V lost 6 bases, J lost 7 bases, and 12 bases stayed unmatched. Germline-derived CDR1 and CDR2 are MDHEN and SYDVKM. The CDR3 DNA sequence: TGTGCCAGCAGACCACAAGCGGGAGGGCCCCCGGAGCAGTACTTC. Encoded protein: CASRPQAGGPPEQYF.

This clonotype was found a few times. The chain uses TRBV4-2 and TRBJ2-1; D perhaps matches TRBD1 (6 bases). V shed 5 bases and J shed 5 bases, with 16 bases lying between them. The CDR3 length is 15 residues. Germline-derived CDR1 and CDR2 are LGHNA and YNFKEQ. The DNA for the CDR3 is TGTGCCAGCAGCTTGGTTACAGGGCCCAACAATGAGCAGTTCTTC. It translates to CASSLVTGPNNEQFF.

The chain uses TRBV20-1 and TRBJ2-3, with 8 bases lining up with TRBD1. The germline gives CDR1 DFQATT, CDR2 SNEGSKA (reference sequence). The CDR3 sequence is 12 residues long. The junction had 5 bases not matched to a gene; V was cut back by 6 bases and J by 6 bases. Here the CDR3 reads CSAAGGADTQYF. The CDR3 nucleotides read TGCAGTGCGGCAGGGGGCGCGGATACGCAGTATTTT.

CDR3 nucleotides: TGTGCCAGCAGCCAAACGACGGTGGACACTGAAGCTTTCTTT. This sequence encodes CASSQTTVDTEAFF. The chain joins TRBV4-2 to TRBJ1-1; D is uncertain. Germline CDR1 reads LGHNA; CDR2 reads YNFKEQ. Trimming cost V 2 bases and J 3 bases, with 10 bases left between them. This CDR3 spans 14 amino acids.

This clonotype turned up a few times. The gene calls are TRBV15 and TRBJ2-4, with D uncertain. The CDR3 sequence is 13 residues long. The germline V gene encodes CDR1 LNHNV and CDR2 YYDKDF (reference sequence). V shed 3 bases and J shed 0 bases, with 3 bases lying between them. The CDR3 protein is CATSSIAKNIQYF. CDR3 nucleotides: TGTGCCACCAGCAGCATAGCCAAAAACATTCAGTACTTC.

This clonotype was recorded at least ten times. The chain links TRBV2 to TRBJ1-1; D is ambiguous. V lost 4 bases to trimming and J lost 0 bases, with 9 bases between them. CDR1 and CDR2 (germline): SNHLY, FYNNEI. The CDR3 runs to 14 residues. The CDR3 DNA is TGTGCCAGCAGTGTTCGGGTAATGAACACTGAAGCTTTCTTT. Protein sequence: CASSVRVMNTEAFF.

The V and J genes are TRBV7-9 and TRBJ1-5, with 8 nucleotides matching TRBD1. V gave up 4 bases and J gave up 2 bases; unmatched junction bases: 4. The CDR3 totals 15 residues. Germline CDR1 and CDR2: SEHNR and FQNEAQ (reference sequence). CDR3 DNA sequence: TGTGCCAGCAGCTCGGACAGGGCAGGCAATCAGCCCCAGCATTTT. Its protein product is CASSSDRAGNQPQHF.